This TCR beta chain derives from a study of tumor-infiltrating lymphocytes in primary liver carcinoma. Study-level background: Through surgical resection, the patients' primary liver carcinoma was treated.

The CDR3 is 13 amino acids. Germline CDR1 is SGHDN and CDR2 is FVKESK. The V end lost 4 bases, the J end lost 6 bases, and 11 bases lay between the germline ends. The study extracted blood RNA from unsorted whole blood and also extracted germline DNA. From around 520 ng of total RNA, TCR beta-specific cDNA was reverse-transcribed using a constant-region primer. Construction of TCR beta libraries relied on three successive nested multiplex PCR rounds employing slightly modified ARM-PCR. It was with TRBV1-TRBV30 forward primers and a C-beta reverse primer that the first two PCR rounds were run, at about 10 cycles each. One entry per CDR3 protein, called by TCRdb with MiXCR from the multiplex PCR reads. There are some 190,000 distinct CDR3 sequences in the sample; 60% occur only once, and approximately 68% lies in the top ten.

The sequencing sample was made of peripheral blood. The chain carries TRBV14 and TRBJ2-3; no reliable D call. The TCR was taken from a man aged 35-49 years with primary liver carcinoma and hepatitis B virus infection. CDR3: CASSLGSGDTQYF. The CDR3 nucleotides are TGTGCCAGCAGCCTGGGGTCGGGCGATACGCAGTATTTT.